A selection of T cell receptor beta chains follows, all from one sample in a study of CXCR3-negative and CXCR3-positive naive CD8 T cells. For each CDR3 protein, TCRdb gives one entry from its re-call of the 5' RACE reads, without DNA. Its clone listing holds 43,000 or so distinct CDR3 sequences. Sequencing was carried out using naive CXCR3- CD8+ T cells from blood. The receptor set was obtained from a human donor in good health. Some clones in this sample may be carry-over from other donors' samples. Both conserved end residues are part of each CDR3.

j_call,v_call,cdr3_length,cdr3_aa
TRBJ2-2,TRBV28,14,CASSSDVEGGELFF
TRBJ2-1,TRBV4-2,19,CASSQDLGLAGELYNEQFF
TRBJ2-7,TRBV11-2,15,CASSLGTSGYYEQYF
TRBJ2-1,TRBV29-1,18,CSAEGGTSVADSYNEQFF
TRBJ2-1,TRBV12-3/TRBV12-4,13,CASLSGPYNEQFF
TRBJ2-7,TRBV18,12,CASSGSSYEQYF
TRBJ1-2,TRBV29-1,14,CSVVGTGVQGGYTF
TRBJ2-5,TRBV7-2,17,CASSLKSYSQYQETQYF
TRBJ2-1,TRBV6-4,17,CASSPGGLAGSYNEQFF
TRBJ2-1,TRBV7-2,15,CASSLTSGAYNEQFF
TRBJ2-5,TRBV25-1,16,CASSDPPTSLQETQYF
TRBJ2-5,TRBV12-3/TRBV12-4,13,CASISEFKETQYF
TRBJ2-3,TRBV9,15,CASSSRGSMTDTQYF
TRBJ2-7,TRBV6-2/TRBV6-3,11,CASSGVHEQYF
TRBJ2-3,TRBV29-1,14,CSSRASGSTDTQYF
TRBJ2-7,TRBV5-6,12,CASQGSGYEQYF
TRBJ2-1,TRBV7-6,17,CASSLEEVAGGRNEQFF
TRBJ2-7,TRBV27,15,CASSSSGGREYEQYF
TRBJ2-7,TRBV25-1,14,CASSDGGVAYEQYF
TRBJ2-3,TRBV6-2/TRBV6-3,13,CASNIVGPDTQYF
TRBJ2-7,TRBV4-2,15,CASSAPSASSYEQYF
TRBJ2-7,TRBV7-9,14,CASSLAWDSYEQYF
TRBJ2-1,TRBV15,15,CATSRVASGANEQFF
TRBJ2-7,TRBV4-1,17,CASSQDHAGTDSYEQYF
TRBJ1-5,TRBV20-1,13,CSVPGDGNQPQHF
TRBJ1-1,TRBV10-3,15,CAIRELGTSNTEAFF
TRBJ2-1,TRBV7-9,13,CASSPPQHNEQFF
TRBJ2-1,TRBV6-1,16,CASSEVGYSTYNEQFF
TRBJ2-1,TRBV11-2,19,CASSQGLAGGRSSYNEQFF
TRBJ2-7,TRBV6-1,14,CASTRDRGLGEQYF
TRBJ2-1,TRBV27,14,CASSLQGASHEQFF
TRBJ2-7,TRBV20-1,13,CSARTRIAYEQYF
TRBJ2-2,TRBV5-4,15,CASTTGGPDTGELFF
TRBJ1-1,TRBV10-3,13,CAISSTGETEAFF
TRBJ1-1,TRBV29-1,13,CSVEDADAAEAFF
TRBJ2-7,TRBV29-1,15,CSARETGLSSYEQYF
TRBJ2-3,TRBV15,15,CATSRVTGSTDTQYF
TRBJ2-1,TRBV9,14,CASSSEGTRDEQFF
TRBJ2-7,TRBV6-6,15,CASSPTKQGAYEQYF
TRBJ2-7,TRBV12-3/TRBV12-4,15,CASSLLAGGPYEQYF
TRBJ2-4,TRBV28,14,CASSLRDRVNIQYF
TRBJ1-2,TRBV7-9,15,CASSLAADFHYGYTF
TRBJ1-4,TRBV6-2/TRBV6-3,15,CASSYSQGVGEKLFF
TRBJ2-5,TRBV7-9,14,CASQRGGLEETQYF
TRBJ2-1,TRBV14,13,CASNTGFYNEQFF
TRBJ2-2,TRBV14,17,CASSQETSRLNTGELFF
TRBJ2-3,TRBV12-3/TRBV12-4,15,CASSLGGAGTDTQYF
TRBJ1-1,TRBV28,14,CASTLTREDTEAFF